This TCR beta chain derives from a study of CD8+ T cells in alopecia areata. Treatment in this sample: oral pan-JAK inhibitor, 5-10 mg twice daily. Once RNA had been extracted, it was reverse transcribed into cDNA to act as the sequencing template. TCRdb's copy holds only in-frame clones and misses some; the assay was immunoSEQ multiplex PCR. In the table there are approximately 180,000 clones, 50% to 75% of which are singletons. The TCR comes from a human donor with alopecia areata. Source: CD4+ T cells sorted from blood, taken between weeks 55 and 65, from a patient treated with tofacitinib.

The CDR3: CASKGADSGSHEQYF. CDR3 DNA: TGTGCCAGCAAGGGGGCCGACTCGGGGAGCCACGAGCAGTACTTC. The chain recombines TRBV27 with TRBJ2-7; 7 bases align to TRBD1. This CDR3 region has 15 residues. CDR1 and CDR2 (germline): MNHEY, SMNVEV (reference sequence). The trim removed 7 bases at V and 5 bases at J, leaving 14 bases unmatched.